The T cell receptor beta chain under discussion was sequenced for a study of blood T cell repertoires in COVID-19. Study-level background: There were acute and convalescent COVID-19 samples, and they came from the United States, Italy and Spain. T cells, B-cell-depleted T cells, or PBMCs provided the cDNA or gDNA that served as material.

Methods used by the authors: The authors estimated nucleated cell counts from reference gene primer amplification. Generated by immunoSEQ multiplex PCR, the TCRdb table keeps only in-frame clones and is missing some. That table gives V, J and clone size, and the DNA gave D and trimming. In the table there are about 120,000 clones, about four fifths of which are singletons. Per the germline V gene, CDR1 is LNHDA and CDR2 is SQIVND (reference sequence). Trimming pared 2 bases from V and 4 bases from J, leaving 9 bases between. CDR3 length equals 15 residues. The TCR originated in a man aged 55 to 70 with active or convalescent COVID-19. The sample consisted of peripheral blood. The gene calls are TRBV19 and TRBJ2-6; D gene uncertain. CDR3 loop: CASSINRSGANVLTF. CDR3 coding DNA: TGTGCCAGTAGTATAAACAGATCCGGGGCCAACGTCCTGACTTTC.